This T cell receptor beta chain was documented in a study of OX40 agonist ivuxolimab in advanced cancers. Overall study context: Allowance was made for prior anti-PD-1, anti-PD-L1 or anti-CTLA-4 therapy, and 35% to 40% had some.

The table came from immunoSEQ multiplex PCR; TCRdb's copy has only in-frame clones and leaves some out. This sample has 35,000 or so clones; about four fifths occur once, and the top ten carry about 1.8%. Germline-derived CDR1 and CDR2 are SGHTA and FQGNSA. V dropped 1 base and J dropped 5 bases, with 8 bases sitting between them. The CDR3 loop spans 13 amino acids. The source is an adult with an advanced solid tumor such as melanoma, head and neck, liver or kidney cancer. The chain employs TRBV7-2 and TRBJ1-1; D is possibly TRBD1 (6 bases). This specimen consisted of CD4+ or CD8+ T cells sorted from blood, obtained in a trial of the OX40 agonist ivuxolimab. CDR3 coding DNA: TGTGCCAGCAGCTTAGACAGGGAAACTGAAGCTTTCTTT. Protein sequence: CASSLDRETEAFF.